The entry below describes one T cell receptor (beta chain). This sample stems from a study of blood T cell repertoires in COVID-19. Study as a whole: The United States, Italy and Spain provided the acute and convalescent COVID-19 samples.

CDR1 SGHDT and CDR2 YYEEEE come from the germline V gene. CDR3 length equals 11 residues. V gave up 3 bases and J gave up 5 bases, with 3 bases separating them. Original methodology: Amplification of reference gene primers provided the estimated nucleated cell counts. The data were produced by immunoSEQ multiplex PCR, yet TCRdb's version contains in-frame clones alone and is incomplete. V and J calls and clone size come straight from that table; D and trimming were deduced from the DNA. The table records some 240,000 clones, around 80% of them present only once. The specimen was peripheral blood. This receptor was identified in a human donor in a cohort sampled during active COVID-19. This chain connects TRBV5-6 to TRBJ1-3; unclear D gene. The chain's CDR3 is CASSYRNTIYF. The CDR3 nucleotides read TGTGCCAGCAGCTACAGAAACACCATATATTTT.